Below, 11 T cell receptor beta chains from the same sample are listed, as sequenced in a study of T-cell memory formation after mild COVID-19. TCRdb called the 5' RACE reads again in MiXCR, with one record for every CDR3 protein. The data show 470,000 or so distinct CDR3 sequences, around a sixth seen once. Sequencing input: PBMCs or a T cell subset sorted from them (not recorded which). These receptor sequences come from an adult woman who had mild COVID-19 (a few samples of this study predate the infection). Cell type and time point are not known.

This clonotype came up a few times. The V gene is TRBV24-1, the J gene TRBJ2-1, with a possible D match to TRBD2 (6 bases). The CDR3 is 15 residues long. Germline lookup yields CDR1 KGHDR and CDR2 SFDVKD. Trimming pared 4 bases from V and 7 bases from J, leaving 16 bases between. The CDR3 DNA reads as TGTGCCACCAGTGACAATTCTGGGGCGGGGAATGAGCAGTTCTTC. This codes for CATSDNSGAGNEQFF.

This clonotype turned up a few times. The chain couples TRBV7-3 to TRBJ1-1; TRBD1 is a possible D gene (6 bases). There are 14 residues in the CDR3. Germline CDR1 SGHTA, CDR2 FQGTGA. V lost 2 bases and J 6 bases, leaving 13 bases between the germline ends. DNA for the CDR3: TGTGCCAGCAGCTTATGGGCGGGGGCCCCTGAAGCTTTCTTT. Amino acid sequence: CASSLWAGAPEAFF.

Only a few counts were recorded for this clonotype. The genes are TRBV15 and TRBJ1-2; the D is unclear. CDR3 size: 12 residues. Germline V gene sequence: CDR1 LNHNV, CDR2 YYDKDF (reference sequence). The V end was cut by 2 bases, the J end by 3 bases, with 4 bases between. CDR3 nucleotide sequence: TGTGCCACCAGCAGACAGGACTATGGCTACACCTTC. Translating it yields CATSRQDYGYTF.

The gene calls are TRBV6-2 or TRBV6-3 and TRBJ2-7, with D possibly being TRBD2 (6 bases). The V gene's germline CDR1 is MNHEY and CDR2 SVGEGT. The CDR3 extends over 14 amino acids. V lost 5 bases and J lost 4, with 15 bases in between. In DNA, the CDR3 is TGTGCCAGCAGTGCCCCGGCGGGAAAATACGAGCAGTACTTC. This codes for CASSAPAGKYEQYF.

V is TRBV6-1 and J is TRBJ1-3, with D possibly TRBD1 on 5 matching bases. CDR1 and CDR2 (germline): MNHNS, SASEGT. V lost 6 bases to trimming and J lost 0 bases, with 9 bases between them. This CDR3 region has 14 residues. As DNA, the CDR3 is TGTGCCAGCAGGCGGGGGGACTCTGGAAACACCATATATTTT. It encodes CASRRGDSGNTIYF.

This clonotype was observed a few times. The CDR3 reads CASSLSGGRTDTQYF. CDR3 nucleotides: TGCGCCAGCAGCCTTAGCGGGGGACGCACAGATACGCAGTATTTT. This rearrangement joins TRBV5-1 to TRBJ2-3, with TRBD2 matching 9 bases. With 4 bases clipped from V and 1 base from J, the junction kept 4 bases outside the gene matches. This CDR3 contains 15 residues. CDR1 and CDR2 (germline): SGHRS, YFSETQ.

This clonotype was found a few times. The rearrangement joins TRBV24-1 to TRBJ2-2; maybe TRBD1 (6 bases). CDR3 size: 13 residues. The V gene's germline CDR1 is KGHDR and CDR2 SFDVKD. Trimming left V 7 bases short and J 4 bases short, with 9 bases between. The CDR3, as DNA: TGTGCCACCAGAGACAGGAGCACCGGGGAGCTGTTTTTT. Translation: CATRDRSTGELFF.

This clonotype appeared a few times. The chain has TRBV30 and TRBJ2-7; 7 nucleotides line up with TRBD1. The ends lost 3 bases at V and 3 bases at J; junction bases unmatched: 8. This CDR3 has 14 residues. Germline CDR1 and CDR2: GTSNPN and SVGIG (reference sequence). The CDR3 nucleotides read TGTGCCTGGAGGACTGACAGGGTCCGCTACGAGCAGTACTTC. The encoded protein is CAWRTDRVRYEQYF.

This clonotype came up many times. The genes are TRBV7-9 and TRBJ2-3, with D tentatively TRBD1 or TRBD2 (7 bases each). The V and J ends lost 3 bases and 0 bases respectively, with 16 bases between them. CDR1 SEHNR and CDR2 FQNEAQ come from the germline V gene (reference sequence). The CDR3 loop spans 17 amino acids. DNA for the CDR3: TGTGCCAGCAGCTTCCCCCTTCAGGGGGGGAGCACAGATACGCAGTATTTT. Translated, it gives CASSFPLQGGSTDTQYF. Full variable domain (remainder filled in from reference TRBV7-9 and TRBJ2-3): DTGVSQNPRHKITKRGQNVTFRCDPISEHNRLYWYRQTLGQGPEFLTYFQNEAQLEKSRLLSDRFSAERPKGSFSTLEIQRTEQGDSAMYLCASSFPLQGGSTDTQYFGPGTRLTVL.

This rearrangement joins TRBV3-1 to TRBJ1-1, with a weak D call TRBD1 (6 bases). The CDR3 consists of 15 residues. V dropped 7 bases and J dropped 4 bases, with 19 bases sitting between them. Germline-derived CDR1 and CDR2 are LGHDT and YNNKEL (reference sequence). The CDR3 bases are TGTGCCAGCAAACTACAGGGTGGAGCGTCCACTGAAGCTTTCTTT. Its translation is CASKLQGGASTEAFF.

This clonotype was observed a few times. The chain recombines TRBV4-1 with TRBJ2-7; D uncertain. The germline V gene encodes CDR1 MGHRA and CDR2 YSYEKL. CDR3 length: 13 residues. V lost 2 bases to trimming and J lost 3 bases, with 8 bases between them. CDR3 sequence: CASSQSPIYEQYF. The CDR3 region has the DNA TGCGCCAGCAGCCAATCCCCGATCTACGAGCAGTACTTC.